This is a list of T cell receptor beta chains from one sample in a study of control samples from healthy donors and cancer patients. Generated by immunoSEQ multiplex PCR, the TCRdb table keeps only in-frame clones and is missing some. This table holds tens of thousands of clones, roughly 87% found once. The sequencing sample was made of PBMCs. These receptors were collected from a man in his 60s with head and neck cancer. CDR3s leave out the opening cysteine and the closing phenylalanine or tryptophan. Some rows have no size entry. The others give once, few or many, or a class for an expanded clone.

V gene	J gene	clone size	CDR3 protein
TRBV6-5	TRBJ1-2	.	ASSSLGTPRGYT
TRBV29-1	TRBJ2-4	.	SVGGGSWGIQY
TRBV7-2	TRBJ2-5	.	ASSLLGMETQY
TRBV7-3	TRBJ2-2	.	ASSESGTGVPGELF
TRBV30	TRBJ2-3	.	AWSSGTGWGPNTQY
TRBV6-6	TRBJ2-7	.	ASSKRTGERYEQY
TRBV19	TRBJ2-5	.	ASNSAGDSQETQY
TRBV5-1	TRBJ2-7	.	ASSKEAGGGYEQY
TRBV7-3	TRBJ2-4	.	ASSLSGTGVAKNIQY
TRBV6-6	TRBJ1-5	.	ASTTPDRDNQPQH
TRBV5-4	TRBJ2-3	.	ASSPGLAGVKDTQY
TRBV7-9	TRBJ2-3	.	ASSLVAGEAQY
TRBV7-6	TRBJ1-5	once	ASSSSSGDSNQPQH
TRBV11-2	TRBJ2-2	.	ASSLVAGVESGELF
TRBV27	TRBJ1-4	.	ASSRQLATNEKLF
TRBV19	TRBJ2-5	.	ASSMWGGETQY
TRBV6-2/TRBV6-3	TRBJ2-1	.	ASSYDAVSSGRSNEQF
TRBV28	TRBJ2-1	.	ASIGFRSTSYNEQF
TRBV7-6	TRBJ1-6	.	ASSLGTGPDSPLH
TRBV5-1	TRBJ1-4	.	ASSLATGGVGEKLF
TRBV28	TRBJ1-5	.	ASRRGGSNGPQH
TRBV19	TRBJ1-1	few	ASSTGLYSRGLKNTEAF
TRBV30	TRBJ2-1	.	AWGGWGGYNEQF
TRBV6-5	TRBJ2-6	.	ASRIGSGANVLT